The 10 T cell receptor beta chains given below trace back to one sample, sequenced in a study of cytomegalovirus exposure and HLA in healthy donors. 60 Vbeta and 13 Jbeta primers were used in PCR. The assay was immunoSEQ multiplex PCR, and TCRdb's table has in-frame clones only and misses some. The data contain around 130,000 clones, just under 85% of them singletons. Material for sequencing was PBMCs. The receptors were gathered from a boy aged 2 to 10 in good health and CMV-seronegative.

This CDR3 is CAWSVSQSHYTF. The DNA for the CDR3 is TGTGCCTGGAGTGTTAGTCAAAGTCACTACACCTTC. This chain joins TRBV30 and TRBJ1-2; D not resolved. CDR1 is GTSNPN and CDR2 is SVGIG in the germline V gene (reference sequence). CDR3 length: 12 residues. V dropped 0 bases and J dropped 10 bases, with 12 bases sitting between them.

The chain links TRBV7-8 to TRBJ1-5; the D is unclear. Germline lookup yields CDR1 SGHVS and CDR2 FQNEAQ. The CDR3 covers 12 residues. With 3 bases removed from V and 2 bases from J, the gap between germline ends came to 2 bases. The CDR3 loop reads CASSFGNQPQHF. The CDR3 region has the DNA TGTGCCAGCAGCTTCGGCAATCAGCCCCAGCATTTT.

This clone was seen only once. V is TRBV7-3 and J is TRBJ2-5; maybe TRBD1 (6 bases). Trimming left V 5 bases short and J 5 bases short, with 33 bases between. The CDR3 is 20 residues long. Germline CDR1 is SGHTA and CDR2 is FQGTGA. The DNA of the CDR3 is TGTGCCAGCAGCCGCCTTCAACTAATGATTTCCGGGACAAAGTGGGAGACCCAGTACTTC. Its translation is CASSRLQLMISGTKWETQYF.

This sequence joins TRBV21-1 and TRBJ2-7; TRBD1, the table's D call, lacks a check against the DNA. TRBV21-1 is noted as a pseudogene. The CDR3 is 16 amino acids. The CDR3 here is CASSKVSLTGAYEQYF. CDR3 DNA: TGTGCCAGCAGCAAAGTTTCATTGACAGGGGCCTACGAGCAGTACTTC.

This chain uses TRBV19 with TRBJ1-1; 7 positions match TRBD1. After removal of 4 bases from V and 4 bases from J, the junction contained 0 bases not matched to a gene. The CDR3 spans 12 residues. Germline lookup yields CDR1 LNHDA and CDR2 SQIVND (reference sequence). DNA for the CDR3: TGTGCCAGTAGTAAGGGGGCCACTGAAGCTTTCTTT. It is translated as CASSKGATEAFF.

The CDR3 is CASSSGGVDEQFF. The CDR3 DNA is TGTGCCAGCAGCTCTGGAGGAGTGGATGAGCAGTTCTTC. The chain uses TRBV9 and TRBJ2-1; tentatively, D is TRBD2 (5 bases). The germline gives CDR1 SGDLS, CDR2 YYNGEE. The germline V and J ends were trimmed by 4 bases and 8 bases, with 13 bases remaining between them. The CDR3 loop spans 13 amino acids.

The chain links TRBV4-1 to TRBJ2-5; no reliable D call. The CDR3 runs 14 residues. Trimming removed 1 base from V and 4 bases from J, with 10 bases in between. Germline CDR1 is MGHRA and CDR2 is YSYEKL. For the CDR3, the DNA is TGCGCCAGCAGCCAAGCGTCAGGTCTAGAGACCCAGTACTTC. Amino acids: CASSQASGLETQYF.

This sequence joins TRBV14 and TRBJ1-2; tentative D call: TRBD1 (6 bases). CDR1 is SGHDN, CDR2 FVKESK, per germline. The ends were cut back, 5 bases at V and 4 bases at J, with 11 bases in the middle. The CDR3 totals 13 residues. The CDR3 loop is CASSFVGGYGYTF. In DNA, the CDR3 is TGTGCCAGCAGCTTTGTAGGGGGCTATGGCTACACCTTC.

In regard to this clone: An end of the junction does not agree with germline; a read error may underlie this. The V and J genes are TRBV4-1 and TRBJ1-6; D gene unclear. There are 16 residues in the CDR3. From germline, CDR1 is MGHRA and CDR2 YSYEKL. CDR3 DNA sequence: TGTGCCAGCAGCCAAGATCAGAACAGCCCTAATTCACCCCTCCACTTT. It encodes CASSQDQNSPNSPLHF.

The chain employs TRBV9 and TRBJ2-2; 12 bases are shared with TRBD2. Trimming at V came to 3 bases and at J to 3 bases, leaving 3 bases not matched to a gene. Germline assignment: CDR1 SGDLS and CDR2 YYNGEE. The CDR3 sequence is 16 residues long. CDR3: CASSGLAGAHTGELFF. The CDR3, as DNA: TGTGCCAGCAGCGGACTAGCGGGGGCCCACACCGGGGAGCTGTTTTTT. Full variable domain (outside the CDR3, taken from reference TRBV9 and TRBJ2-2): DSGVTQTPKHLITATGQRVTLRCSPRSGDLSVYWYQQSLDQGLQFLIQYYNGEERAKGNILERFSAQQFPDLHSELNLSSLELGDSALYFCASSGLAGAHTGELFFGEGSRLTVL.